Below, 19 T cell receptor beta chains from the same sample are listed, as sequenced in a study of identical twins. TCRdb reanalysed the 5' RACE reads using MiXCR and keeps one entry per CDR3 protein. Among about 340,000 distinct CDR3 sequences listed, around 12% were seen once. These records were also assigned to another study, of yellow fever vaccine responses in identical twins.

Sequencing was performed on CD8+ T cells sorted from blood. All receptors come from a woman aged 18-29 years in good health.

This clonotype was recorded a few times. The chain joins TRBV27 to TRBJ1-5; D possibly corresponds to TRBD1 (5 bases). This CDR3 region has 15 residues. Germline V gene lookup returns CDR1 MNHEY and CDR2 SMNVEV (reference sequence). The V and J ends lost 5 bases and 4 bases respectively, with 15 bases between them. DNA for the CDR3: TGTGCCAGCAGTGAGGGCATGGGGGGTAATCAGCCCCAGCATTTT. Its translation: CASSEGMGGNQPQHF.

V usage is TRBV11-2 and J usage is TRBJ2-5; D is ambiguous. The length of the CDR3 is 15 residues. V was trimmed by 1 base and J by 0 bases, leaving 9 bases between them. In germline, CDR1 is SGHAT, CDR2 FQNNGV. This CDR3 reads CASSLGSGYQETQYF. The CDR3 nucleotides are TGTGCCAGCAGCTTAGGGTCAGGATACCAAGAGACCCAGTACTTC.

V and J are TRBV7-9 and TRBJ1-1; D is possibly TRBD1 (5 bases). V shed 0 bases and J shed 0 bases, with 8 bases lying between them. The CDR3 runs to 15 residues. Per germline, CDR1 SEHNR and CDR2 FQNEAQ (reference sequence). CDR3 protein: CASSLAGDLNTEAFF. DNA for the CDR3: TGTGCCAGCAGCTTAGCGGGGGACCTGAACACTGAAGCTTTCTTT. The variable domain in full, with the rest retrieved from reference TRBV7-9 and TRBJ1-1, is DTGVSQNPRHKITKRGQNVTFRCDPISEHNRLYWYRQTLGQGPEFLTYFQNEAQLEKSRLLSDRFSAERPKGSFSTLEIQRTEQGDSAMYLCASSLAGDLNTEAFFGQGTRLTVV.

Many counts were recorded for this clonotype. This chain links TRBV6-5 with TRBJ2-1; 7 bases are shared with TRBD1. With V trimmed by 0 bases and J by 6 bases, 2 bases remained unmatched. CDR3 length: 14 residues. Germline V gives CDR1 MNHEY, CDR2 SVGAGI. As DNA, the CDR3 is TGTGCCAGCAGTTACTCTGCAGGGGGCAATGAGCAGTTCTTC. This encodes CASSYSAGGNEQFF.

This clonotype came up a few times. The CDR3 DNA reads TGTGCCAGCAGTCCCTCGGGAGGGGAATTGGAGTACACTGAAGCTTTCTTT. As protein: CASSPSGGELEYTEAFF. This chain joins TRBV28 and TRBJ1-1, with D possibly being TRBD1 (5 bases). Trimming pared 5 bases from V and 3 bases from J, leaving 22 bases between. Germline-derived CDR1 and CDR2 are MDHEN and SYDVKM. The CDR3 loop spans 17 amino acids.

The V gene is TRBV15, the J gene TRBJ2-5, with D perhaps matching TRBD1 or TRBD2 (6 bases each). CDR1 is LNHNV, CDR2 YYDKDF, per germline (reference sequence). V was clipped by 3 bases and J by 5 bases, with 16 bases between them. The CDR3 spans 15 residues. The CDR3 nucleotides read TGTGCCACCAGCAGTCCCATAAGGGGGAGGGAGACCCAGTACTTC. Amino acids: CATSSPIRGRETQYF.

This clonotype was seen only a few times. The chain recombines TRBV28 with TRBJ2-3, with unresolved D. Germline V gene sequence: CDR1 MDHEN, CDR2 SYDVKM. There are 15 residues in the CDR3. V was shortened by 5 bases and J by 0 bases, with 12 bases between the two germline ends. CDR3 region: CASSQRFLSTDTQYF. In DNA form, the CDR3 reads TGTGCCAGCAGTCAGAGATTCCTTAGCACAGATACGCAGTATTTT. Full variable domain (outside the CDR3, taken from reference TRBV28 and TRBJ2-3): DVKVTQSSRYLVKRTGEKVFLECVQDMDHENMFWYRQDPGLGLRLIYFSYDVKMKEKGDIPEGYSVSREKKERFSLILESASTNQTSMYLCASSQRFLSTDTQYFGPGTRLTVL.

V and J are TRBV20-1 and TRBJ2-1; 8 nucleotides line up with TRBD1. Losses at the gene ends were 5 bases for V and 0 bases for J; bases not matched to a gene: 3. The V gene's germline CDR1 is DFQATT and CDR2 SNEGSKA (reference sequence). This CDR3 has 14 amino acids. The CDR3 nucleotides are TGCAGTGCTGAGGACAGGGCCTCCTACAATGAGCAGTTCTTC. Its protein product is CSAEDRASYNEQFF.

V is TRBV24-1 and J is TRBJ2-1, with 13 bases matching TRBD2. Germline V lookup: CDR1 KGHDR, CDR2 SFDVKD. The CDR3 covers 18 residues. The trim removed 1 base at V and 4 bases at J, leaving 6 bases unmatched. CDR3 nucleotide sequence: TGTGCCACCAGTGATTTTCGGACTAGCGGGAGTGGTTACAATGAGCAGTTCTTC. It is translated as CATSDFRTSGSGYNEQFF.

This sequence joins TRBV14 and TRBJ1-1, with D possibly being TRBD1 (6 bases). This CDR3 has 14 amino acids. CDR1 is SGHDN and CDR2 is FVKESK in the germline V gene. V was trimmed by 5 bases and J by 0 bases, leaving 10 bases between them. As DNA, the CDR3 is TGTGCCAGCAGCTCGGACAGTATGAACACTGAAGCTTTCTTT. Translating it yields CASSSDSMNTEAFF.

The V and J genes are TRBV29-1 and TRBJ2-5, with 12 bases that match TRBD2. The CDR3 loop spans 13 amino acids. Looked up from germline, CDR1 is SQVTM and CDR2 is ANQGSEA. This CDR3 reads CSASGREGETQYF. In DNA form, the CDR3 reads TGCTCAGCTAGCGGGAGGGAAGGGGAGACCCAGTACTTC.

This rearrangement joins TRBV4-1 to TRBJ2-5, with TRBD2 matching 10 bases. The CDR3 covers 14 residues. V lost 11 bases, J lost 5 bases, and 11 bases stayed unmatched. CDR1 is MGHRA and CDR2 is YSYEKL in the germline V gene. The chain's CDR3 is CASQEREGRETQYF. The DNA for the CDR3 is TGCGCCTCCCAAGAGCGGGAGGGGAGGGAGACCCAGTACTTC.

This clonotype was recorded a few times. The V and J genes are TRBV7-8 and TRBJ2-1, with 7 bases aligning to TRBD1. Germline CDR1 SGHVS, CDR2 FQNEAQ. Unmatched junction bases numbered 13, after V lost 4 bases and J lost 7 bases. The CDR3 is 16 amino acids. The CDR3: CASSSPTGPGGNEQFF. CDR3 nucleotide sequence: TGTGCCAGCAGCTCCCCCACCGGGCCAGGGGGTAATGAGCAGTTCTTC.

This clonotype was recorded many times. This chain connects TRBV20-1 to TRBJ2-7; 8 bases agree with TRBD2. The CDR3 totals 14 residues. CDR1 is DFQATT and CDR2 is SNEGSKA in the germline V gene (reference sequence). The trim removed 1 base at V and 3 bases at J, leaving 5 bases unmatched. In DNA form, the CDR3 reads TGCAGTGCTAGAGTTTCGGGGGGGTTCTACGAGCAGTACGTC. Protein: CSARVSGGFYEQYV.

This sequence joins TRBV20-1 and TRBJ2-3, with a weak D call TRBD2 (5 bases). CDR3 size: 14 residues. CDR1 DFQATT and CDR2 SNEGSKA come from the germline V gene (reference sequence). With 8 bases removed from V and 5 bases from J, the gap between germline ends came to 20 bases. In DNA, the CDR3 is TGCAGTCCCCAACGCGGGTCAGAACTAGATACGCAGTATTTT. It translates to CSPQRGSELDTQYF.

The rearrangement links TRBV7-9 to TRBJ2-2, with no clear D. V was shortened by 7 bases and J by 4 bases, with 7 bases between the two germline ends. The germline V gene has CDR1 SEHNR and CDR2 FQNEAQ (reference sequence). This CDR3 comprises 12 residues. The CDR3 DNA reads as TGTGCCAGCACTGTCTCCACCGGGGAGCTGTTTTTT. Its protein product is CASTVSTGELFF.

This clonotype was counted ten times or more. The chain links TRBV7-9 to TRBJ2-1; 12 bases fit TRBD1. The CDR3 totals 15 residues. V shed 5 bases, J shed 8 bases, and the junction held 7 bases outside the gene matches. CDR1 is SEHNR, CDR2 FQNEAQ, per germline (reference sequence). This CDR3 reads CASSTAGTGGDEQFF. CDR3 DNA: TGTGCCAGCAGCACCGCAGGGACAGGGGGCGATGAGCAGTTCTTC.

This clonotype was observed a single time. This chain connects TRBV28 to TRBJ2-7, with no clear D. The germline CDR1 and CDR2 sequences are MDHEN and SYDVKM. This CDR3 has 11 amino acids. V was cut by 4 bases and J by 6 bases, with 7 bases left in between. The CDR3 DNA sequence: TGTGCCAGCAGTTCACCGTCCGAGCAGTACGTC. Translated: CASSSPSEQYV.

This chain links TRBV2 with TRBJ2-7; 7 bases are a match to TRBD1. Germline CDR1 SNHLY, CDR2 FYNNEI. The CDR3 spans 11 residues. The ends lost 7 bases at V and 5 bases at J; junction bases unmatched: 2. In DNA, the CDR3 is TGTGCCAGCACTGACAGGGACGAGCAGTACGTC. Protein product: CASTDRDEQYV.